This is a list of T cell receptor beta chains from one sample in a study of Graves' ophthalmopathy and Graves' hyperthyroidism. Via MiXCR, TCRdb re-called the multiplex PCR reads, giving one row per CDR3 protein. The top ten hold 11% of the sample, which has 900,000 to 1,200,000 distinct CDR3 sequences, less than 45% seen once. Sequences were obtained from peripheral blood or thyroid tissue (not recorded which). The source is an adult man with Graves' hyperthyroidism. Each CDR3 is given with its conserved first and last residue. The order of the fields is V gene, D gene, clone size, J gene, CDR3 DNA, CDR3 protein. The D gene is left open where the match is weak. Where a row states a size, it is once, few, many or the class of an expanded clone; other rows omit it.

v_call: TRBV29-1
d_call: TRBD1
clone_size: .
j_call: TRBJ1-2
cdr3_nt: TGCAGCGTTGATGAGGGACAGGGCTATGGCTACACCTTC
cdr3_aa: CSVDEGQGYGYTF

v_call: TRBV5-5
d_call: .
clone_size: few
j_call: TRBJ1-4
cdr3_nt: TGTGCCCGGAGGGTCAGGGAGGAAAAACTGTTTTTT
cdr3_aa: CARRVREEKLFF

v_call: TRBV9
d_call: .
clone_size: many
j_call: TRBJ1-3
cdr3_nt: TGTGCCAGCAGCGTAGTGGGGGACCCTGGAAACACCATATATTTT
cdr3_aa: CASSVVGDPGNTIYF

v_call: TRBV19
d_call: .
clone_size: .
j_call: TRBJ2-6
cdr3_nt: TGTGCCAGTAGGGAGGGACAGATGAACACTGAAGCTTTC
cdr3_aa: CASREGQMNTEAF

v_call: TRBV19
d_call: TRBD2
clone_size: .
j_call: TRBJ2-7
cdr3_nt: TGTGCCAGCCGTCAGACTAGCGGGAGGGGCGAGCAGTACTTC
cdr3_aa: CASRQTSGRGEQYF

v_call: TRBV7-9
d_call: .
clone_size: few
j_call: TRBJ2-7
cdr3_nt: TGTGCCAGCAGCGGCGGTGCTTATAGCTCCTACGAGCAGTACTTC
cdr3_aa: CASSGGAYSSYEQYF

v_call: TRBV18
d_call: .
clone_size: few
j_call: TRBJ1-4
cdr3_nt: TGTGCCAGCTCACCTTCGATCGTCACAGAGGAAAAACTGTTTTTT
cdr3_aa: CASSPSIVTEEKLFF

v_call: TRBV12-3/TRBV12-4
d_call: .
clone_size: few
j_call: TRBJ2-6
cdr3_nt: TGTGCCAGCAGTTCCCAAATTAGGACAGGGGCCAACGTCCTGACTTTC
cdr3_aa: CASSSQIRTGANVLTF

v_call: TRBV2
d_call: .
clone_size: many
j_call: TRBJ2-7
cdr3_nt: TGTGCCAGCTCCGTTTTAATCGAGCAGTACTTC
cdr3_aa: CASSVLIEQYF

v_call: TRBV7-6
d_call: .
clone_size: .
j_call: TRBJ1-1
cdr3_nt: TGTGCCAGCAGCCCAGATCAAAACCCGAACGGAGGGACTGAAGCTTTCTTT
cdr3_aa: CASSPDQNPNGGTEAFF

v_call: TRBV25-1
d_call: .
clone_size: .
j_call: TRBJ2-5
cdr3_nt: TGTGCCAGCAGTGAATCCTCCACGGGAGCCGAGGACGAGACCCAGTACTTC
cdr3_aa: CASSESSTGAEDETQYF

v_call: TRBV3-1
d_call: .
clone_size: .
j_call: TRBJ1-5
cdr3_nt: TGTGCCAGCAGCCAAGATCTCGGGAATCAGCCCCAGCATTTT
cdr3_aa: CASSQDLGNQPQHF

v_call: TRBV5-1
d_call: .
clone_size: .
j_call: TRBJ1-2
cdr3_nt: TGCGCCAGCAGGGATCTCTATGGCTACACCTTC
cdr3_aa: CASRDLYGYTF

v_call: TRBV7-8
d_call: TRBD2
clone_size: few
j_call: TRBJ2-7
cdr3_nt: TGTGCCAGCAGCCAATACGCGGGGGGAGGCTACGAGCAGTACTTC
cdr3_aa: CASSQYAGGGYEQYF